This T cell receptor (beta chain) was captured by sequencing in a study of response to subunit inactivated influenza vaccine (dated by TCRdb to the late 2010s). Looking at the study overall: To follow how T cells responded to a trivalent subunit inactivated influenza vaccine, the researchers relied on deep quantitative profiling of the T cell receptor repertoire. Results the study describes overall, beyond this receptor: According to the authors, only a limited number of new T cells may be recruited by each seasonal influenza vaccination.

Library preparation employed RT-PCR. Sequencing instrument: Illumina HiSeq 2500. TCRdb took the public reads, trimmed them with fastp at Q25, ran MiXCR for clone calling and kept in-frame beta chains. All rows with the same CDR3 protein become a single entry with the most common DNA and genes. For this sample the table gives some 640,000 distinct CDR3 sequences, of which approximately 15% were detected only once. The ten largest account for 5.5% to 7% of the sample. Worth noting for this clonotype: Its antigen is still unknown. No base-level quality is on record; no much larger clone is a single base apart.

Sequences LGHDT (CDR1) and YNNKEL (CDR2) are obtained from the germline V gene (reference sequence). V and J lose 8 bases and 3 bases, and a span of 13 bases separates them. The CDR3, from cysteine to phenylalanine, totals 13 residues. This entry keeps only the CDR3 DNA: 39 bases, framed from base 1. Sequences were derived from PBMCs from blood, sampled around 15 days before vaccination. The chain links TRBV3-1 with TRBJ1-1; TRBD1 is a possible D gene, resting on 5 matching bases. This sequence originates from a man aged 45-65 years who received an inactivated influenza vaccine. Donor details come from another sample of the same person, matched by shared clones. The DNA sequence is TGTGCCAGCTCCCAGGGTGGGGACACTGAAGCTTTCTTT. This encodes CASSQGGDTEAFF.